What follows describes a single T cell receptor beta chain. Antigen unknown. The germline V and J ends were trimmed by 3 bases and 6 bases, with 10 bases remaining between them. Germline lookup yields CDR1 LGHNA and CDR2 YSLEER. The CDR3 runs to 13 residues. This specimen comes from a study of identifying expanded T cells in peripheral blood. Findings and limits, study-wide: Technical replicates showed 0.9 to 1.5 changed clones; approximately two weeks roughly 18; four weeks 19. Roughly two-week clone count variance significantly increased as total template count grew.

TCRdb's copy holds only in-frame clones and misses some; the assay was immunoSEQ multiplex PCR. The sample contains tens of thousands of clones, 82% of which appear only once. Collection occurred without any documented infections or immune events in donors. The chain recombines TRBV4-3 with TRBJ2-3; TRBD2 might be the D (6 bases). Source material: blood. The sequence was collected from a person between 18 and 75 years old in good health. The CDR3 DNA sequence: TGCGCCAGCAGCCAGGGACTCTACGATACGCAGTATTTT. Its translation: CASSQGLYDTQYF.